Listed here are 30 T cell receptor beta chains from one sample, sequenced in a study of brain T cells in children with intractable seizures. Sequencing used immunoSEQ multiplex PCR; TCRdb keeps in-frame clones, though not all of them. Of about 41,000 clones listed, more than 80% are singletons. This sample comprised peripheral blood, obtained at surgery. These receptors were collected from a girl aged 2-10 years with tuberous sclerosis and intractable seizures.

The chain has TRBV5-1 and TRBJ1-2; 9 bases match TRBD1. J gave up 8 bases and V 4 bases, and 15 bases lay outside the gene matches. This CDR3 region has 16 residues. Germline V gives CDR1 SGHRS, CDR2 YFSETQ. The CDR3 here is CASSLIVSGQGGGYTF. The CDR3 region has the DNA TGCGCCAGCAGCCTCATTGTTTCGGGACAGGGAGGAGGCTACACCTTC.

V gene TRBV5-4 combines with J gene TRBJ2-7, with TRBD1 identical over 10 bases. This CDR3 has 14 residues. Germline V gene sequence: CDR1 SGHNT, CDR2 YYREEE (reference sequence). The trim removed 3 bases at V and 5 bases at J, leaving 5 bases unmatched. DNA for the CDR3: TGTGCCAGCAGCTGGGACAGGGGAACCAACGAGCAGTACTTC. Protein sequence: CASSWDRGTNEQYF. Complete variable domain (other parts from reference TRBV5-4 and TRBJ2-7): ETGVTQSPTHLIKTRGQQVTLRCSSQSGHNTVSWYQQALGQGPQFIFQYYREEENGRGNFPPRFSGLQFPNYSSELNVNALELDDSALYLCASSWDRGTNEQYFGPGTRLTVT.

This sequence joins TRBV5-5 and TRBJ2-3; TRBD1 is a possible D gene (5 bases). CDR3 size: 15 residues. Trimming removed 4 bases at V and 0 bases at J, with 12 bases between. Germline V gives CDR1 SGHKS, CDR2 YYEKEE (reference sequence). The CDR3 spells CASSLQDASTDTQYF. In DNA, the CDR3 is TGTGCCAGCAGCCTACAGGATGCGAGCACAGATACGCAGTATTTT.

V is TRBV19 and J is TRBJ2-3; D perhaps matches TRBD1 (5 bases). V was pared by 0 bases and J by 4 bases, with 11 bases between. Looked up from germline, CDR1 is LNHDA and CDR2 is SQIVND (reference sequence). This CDR3 has 15 amino acids. CDR3 region: CASSIEGRWSDTQYF. The CDR3 nucleotides read TGTGCCAGTAGTATAGAGGGGCGGTGGTCAGATACGCAGTATTTT.

The CDR3 region is CASSDPDRGSYEQYV. DNA for the CDR3: TGTGCCAGCAGCGACCCGGACAGGGGGTCGTACGAGCAGTACGTC. The rearrangement links TRBV7-9 to TRBJ2-7; 10 bases map to TRBD1. This CDR3 has 15 amino acids. The germline CDR1 and CDR2 sequences are SEHNR and FQNEAQ (reference sequence). With V trimmed by 5 bases and J by 4 bases, 8 bases remained unmatched.

The J gene is TRBJ2-1, the V gene TRBV7-7; D ambiguous. The CDR3 length is 13 residues. Germline V lookup: CDR1 SSHAT, CDR2 FNYEAQ (reference sequence). V was shortened by 5 bases and J by 3 bases, with 8 bases between the two germline ends. The CDR3 coding sequence is TGTGCCAGCAGCCCGGACCGCTACAATGAGCAGTTCTTC. This codes for CASSPDRYNEQFF.

This clone came up once. The rearrangement uses TRBV30 and TRBJ2-1; D is undetermined. V lost 2 bases and J lost 0, with 8 bases in between. Germline CDR1 and CDR2: GTSNPN and SVGIG (reference sequence). The length of the CDR3 is 14 residues. The CDR3 region has the DNA TGTGCCTGGAGTATCCAGAGCTCCTACAATGAGCAGTTCTTC. Translated: CAWSIQSSYNEQFF.

The CDR3 nucleotides are TGTGCCAGCAGTGAAGCGCTCCGGGACAGGGGGGAAAAACTGTTTTTT. This gives the protein CASSEALRDRGEKLFF. The chain uses TRBV6-1 and TRBJ1-4; 11 bases are a match to TRBD1. CDR1 and CDR2 (germline): MNHNS, SASEGT. V lost 0 bases to trimming and J lost 8 bases; unmatched junction nucleotides: 5. CDR3 length: 16 residues.

The chain links TRBV5-1 to TRBJ1-1; 11 bases line up with TRBD1. The trim removed 4 bases at V and 1 base at J, leaving 6 bases unmatched. Germline CDR1 SGHRS, CDR2 YFSETQ. The CDR3 loop spans 16 amino acids. The CDR3 nucleotides are TGCGCCAGCAGCGTGGGGACAGGGGGAGAGAACACTGAAGCTTTCTTT. Protein product: CASSVGTGGENTEAFF.

This rearrangement joins TRBV11-2 to TRBJ2-2; D may be TRBD1 or TRBD2 (7 bases each). The CDR3 has 15 residues. V dropped 4 bases and J dropped 6 bases, with 15 bases sitting between them. Germline loops: CDR1 SGHAT, CDR2 FQNNGV. The CDR3 DNA follows: TGTGCCAGCAGCTCGACAGGGAGGGGCGCCGGGGAGCTGTTTTTT. This encodes CASSSTGRGAGELFF.

The CDR3 bases are TGTGCCAGCAGAATTAGCGGGGAGTCCTTCTACAATGAGCAGTTCTTC. Encoded protein: CASRISGESFYNEQFF. The chain recombines TRBV7-2 with TRBJ2-1; 8 bases match TRBD2. CDR3 size: 16 residues. V shed 6 bases, J shed 3 bases, and the junction held 10 bases outside the gene matches. Germline loops: CDR1 SGHTA, CDR2 FQGNSA.

In nucleotides, the CDR3 is TGTGCCAGCAGCCCCCTGACAGGGAACACTGAAGCTTTCTTT. It translates to CASSPLTGNTEAFF. This chain uses TRBV3-1 (or the pseudogene TRBV3-2) with TRBJ1-1, with D possibly TRBD1 on 6 matching bases. The V and J ends lost 4 bases and 1 base respectively, with 10 bases between them. Germline V gives CDR1 LGHDT, CDR2 YNNKEL (reference sequence). The CDR3 runs 14 residues.

This chain connects TRBV29-1 to TRBJ1-5; 7 nucleotides line up with TRBD1. Losses at the gene ends were 7 bases for V and 11 bases for J; bases not matched to a gene: 14. Germline V gene data show CDR1 as SQVTM and CDR2 as ANQGSEA. This CDR3 has 13 amino acids. The CDR3 nucleotides are TGCAGCGGCTGGTGGGACAGCGACAACGCCCAGCATTTT. Amino acids: CSGWWDSDNAQHF.

The chain joins TRBV3-1 (or the pseudogene TRBV3-2) to TRBJ1-4; 7 bases align to TRBD1. With V trimmed by 0 bases and J by 8 bases, 9 bases remained unmatched. Germline-derived CDR1 and CDR2 are LGHDT and YNNKEL (reference sequence). This CDR3 contains 16 residues. The CDR3 DNA follows: TGTGCCAGCAGCCAAGATGGGACAGTTGGGTGGGAAAAACTGTTTTTT. This sequence encodes CASSQDGTVGWEKLFF.

The chain recombines TRBV7-6 with TRBJ2-3, with D uncertain. The germline V gene has CDR1 SGHVS and CDR2 FNYEAQ. CDR3 length: 15 residues. V was clipped by 1 base and J by 4 bases, with 12 bases between them. The chain's CDR3 is CASSLDVARSDTQYF. As DNA, the CDR3 is TGTGCCAGCAGCTTAGATGTAGCAAGGTCAGATACGCAGTATTTT.

This chain joins TRBV4-1 and TRBJ2-5, with 9 bases that match TRBD1. Germline V gene lookup returns CDR1 MGHRA and CDR2 YSYEKL. This CDR3 has 15 amino acids. V shed 1 base, J shed 2 bases, and the junction held 2 bases outside the gene matches. The CDR3 here is CASSQVDRGQETQYF. The DNA for the CDR3 is TGCGCCAGCAGCCAAGTAGACAGGGGGCAAGAGACCCAGTACTTC.

V usage is TRBV27 and J usage is TRBJ1-3; D gene ambiguous. Between the trimmed V and J ends, which lost 2 bases and 4 bases, there was a span of 6 bases. The CDR3 is 13 amino acids. Germline CDR1 and CDR2: MNHEY and SMNVEV (reference sequence). CDR3 sequence (DNA): TGTGCCAGCAGTTTACGGCAGGGAAACACCATATATTTT. This sequence encodes CASSLRQGNTIYF.

This clone turned up a few times. The CDR3 bases are TGTGCCAGCAGTTTACCCCTGGGAGGGGGCAAGTCTGAAGCTTTCTTT. It translates to CASSLPLGGGKSEAFF. V and J are TRBV27 and TRBJ1-1; TRBD1 aligns across 7 bases. This CDR3 is built from 16 residues. Germline CDR1 MNHEY, CDR2 SMNVEV (reference sequence). The V gene end was trimmed by 2 bases and the J gene end by 6 bases; junction bases not matched to a gene: 12.

The chain joins TRBV10-3 to TRBJ1-5; D not certain. The CDR3 covers 14 residues. The V gene's germline CDR1 is ENHRY and CDR2 SYGVKD. The V gene lost 3 bases and the J gene lost 0 bases, with 6 bases spanning the gap. In DNA, the CDR3 is TGTGCCATCAGTGACAGTTTTAGCAATCAGCCCCAGCATTTT. Protein: CAISDSFSNQPQHF.

The chain employs TRBV9 and TRBJ1-2; 8 nucleotides agree with TRBD1. CDR3 size: 12 residues. Unmatched junction bases numbered 3, after V lost 8 bases and J lost 3 bases. Germline V gene lookup returns CDR1 SGDLS and CDR2 YYNGEE. CDR3 in amino acids: CASEQGDYGYTF. DNA of the CDR3: TGTGCCAGTGAACAGGGGGACTATGGCTACACCTTC.

The chain carries TRBV28 and TRBJ1-6; D is ambiguous. Germline V gene data show CDR1 as MDHEN and CDR2 as SYDVKM. V was shortened by 2 bases and J by 4 bases, with 9 bases between the two germline ends. The CDR3 contains 15 residues. The DNA for the CDR3 is TGTGCCAGCAGTTTAACCGGACGGTATAATTCACCCCTCCACTTT. It specifies CASSLTGRYNSPLHF.

In this sample, this clone turned up once. This chain joins TRBV2 and TRBJ1-1; the match to TRBD1 covers 8 bases. The junction had 3 bases not matched to a gene; V was cut back by 3 bases and J by 3 bases. Germline V gene sequence: CDR1 SNHLY, CDR2 FYNNEI. This CDR3 has 14 amino acids. For the CDR3, the DNA is TGTGCCAGCAGTGACAGGGGGCCGGACACTGAAGCTTTCTTT. It yields the protein CASSDRGPDTEAFF.

The gene calls are TRBV19 and TRBJ1-1, with D perhaps TRBD1 (6 bases). The V and J ends lost 6 bases and 5 bases respectively, with 13 bases between them. The CDR3 is 13 amino acids. CDR1 and CDR2 from the germline V gene are LNHDA and SQIVND (reference sequence). CDR3: CASSLGGRTEAFF. Written as DNA, the CDR3 is TGTGCCAGTAGCCTGGGGGGGCGGACTGAAGCTTTCTTT.

This chain uses TRBV5-1 with TRBJ1-1; tentative D call: TRBD1 (6 bases). CDR3 size: 15 residues. V lost 4 bases and J lost 0, with 13 bases in between. Germline lookup yields CDR1 SGHRS and CDR2 YFSETQ. CDR3 nucleotide sequence: TGCGCCAGCAGCCTCGACAGGAACATGAACACTGAAGCTTTCTTT. This encodes CASSLDRNMNTEAFF.

CDR3 region: CASSINSNSGNTIYF. CDR3 DNA sequence: TGTGCCAGTAGTATCAACAGCAACTCTGGAAACACCATATATTTT. This sequence joins TRBV19 and TRBJ1-3; D call uncertain. The CDR3 is made up of 15 amino acids. Trimming shortened V by 3 bases and J by 0 bases, and 9 bases separated the two germline ends. Germline V gives CDR1 LNHDA, CDR2 SQIVND (reference sequence).

Turning to this clone: The junction departs from the called germline gene at one end, perhaps through a read error. This chain connects TRBV25-1 to TRBJ1-1; the D gene is possibly TRBD1 (5 bases). The CDR3 is 13 amino acids. Germline V lookup: CDR1 MGHDK, CDR2 SYGVNS. CDR3 DNA sequence: TGTGTCAGCAGTGGTACAGGAGGCACTGAAGCTTTCTTT. As protein: CVSSGTGGTEAFF.

The chain carries TRBV2 and TRBJ2-5; a weak D match, TRBD2 (6 bases). The CDR3 spans 17 residues. V was clipped by 7 bases and J by 2 bases, with 23 bases between them. Germline V gene lookup returns CDR1 SNHLY and CDR2 FYNNEI. The CDR3 is CASTLKLPGLPQETQYF. In nucleotides, the CDR3 is TGTGCCAGCACCCTGAAGCTACCGGGACTTCCACAAGAGACCCAGTACTTC.

A single count supports this clone. This chain uses TRBV7-6 with TRBJ2-7, with 8 positions matching TRBD2. The junction had 6 bases not matched to a gene; V was cut back by 5 bases and J by 0 bases. Germline assignment: CDR1 SGHVS and CDR2 FNYEAQ. This CDR3 has 15 amino acids. CDR3 DNA: TGTGCCAGCAGCCCCGAGGCGGGGGGCTCCTACGAGCAGTACGTC. Protein sequence: CASSPEAGGSYEQYV.

The chain recombines TRBV6-1 with TRBJ2-7, with D tentatively TRBD2 (6 bases). Between the trimmed V and J ends, which lost 4 bases and 4 bases, there was a span of 23 bases. Germline loops: CDR1 MNHNS, CDR2 SASEGT. The CDR3 is made up of 17 amino acids. The CDR3 DNA reads TGTGCCAGCAGTGGGAGAGCCGGGACTCCTAGCGAGTACGAGCAGTACTTC. Translated: CASSGRAGTPSEYEQYF.

This clone appeared a single time. The chain has TRBV6-5 and TRBJ1-6; 7 bases line up with TRBD1. V lost 6 bases to trimming and J lost 10 bases; unmatched junction nucleotides: 9. CDR1 and CDR2 from the germline V gene are MNHEY and SVGAGI. The CDR3 consists of 14 residues. CDR3 sequence reads: CASSYDPQGSPLHF. In DNA, the CDR3 is TGTGCCAGCAGCTATGATCCACAGGGGTCACCCCTCCACTTT.